This TCR beta chain is from a study of shared clonotypes between healthy human individuals. Broader study findings: Sharing of clonotypes among donors was expected to vary with sequencing depth. Apart from blood, nothing was sampled; tissue repertoires likely differ.

The count of this clone is one. Its antigen is unidentified. Germline V gene data show CDR1 as LNHNV and CDR2 as YYDKDF (reference sequence). CDR3 length: 14 amino acids. Trimming left V 0 bases short and J 5 bases short, with 10 bases between. Across several immunoSEQ plates, the genomic DNA of each subset was split evenly. Ten immunoSEQ deep assay plates were used to sequence unsorted PBMC DNA. Sequencing was performed with immunoSEQ multiplex PCR; in TCRdb, only in-frame clones are kept and a portion is missing. The sample lists about 450,000 clones, about 85% occurring once. The sample consisted of PBMCs. This receptor was identified in a woman aged 35 to 49 in good health. Some clones in this sample may be carry-over from other donors' samples. The genes are TRBV15 and TRBJ2-5; D uncertain. In DNA, the CDR3 is TGTGCCACCAGCAGAGATTACTATGAGGAGACCCAGTACTTC. Translated: CATSRDYYEETQYF.